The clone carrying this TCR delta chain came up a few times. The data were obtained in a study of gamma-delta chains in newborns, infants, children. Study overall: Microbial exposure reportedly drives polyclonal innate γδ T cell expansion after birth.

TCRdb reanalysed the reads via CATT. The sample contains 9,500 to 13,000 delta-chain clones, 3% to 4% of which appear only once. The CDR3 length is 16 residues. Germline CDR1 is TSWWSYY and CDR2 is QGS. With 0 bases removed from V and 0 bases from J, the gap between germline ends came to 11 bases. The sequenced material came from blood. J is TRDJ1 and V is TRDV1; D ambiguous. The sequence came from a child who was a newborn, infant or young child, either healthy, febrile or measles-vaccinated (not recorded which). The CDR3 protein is CALGELLAPYTDKLIF. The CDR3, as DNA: TGTGCTCTTGGGGAACTTCTTGCGCCTTACACCGATAAACTCATCTTT.